A selection of T cell receptor beta chains follows, all from one sample in a study of PD-L1 blockade in urothelial cancer. The data were produced by immunoSEQ multiplex PCR, yet TCRdb's version contains in-frame clones alone and is incomplete. The sample shows roughly 120,000 clones, approximately 90% of them seen only once. This sample comprised PBMCs, obtained around atezolizumab (anti-PD-L1) treatment. Receptor source: a man aged 60-69 years with urothelial cancer. CDR3s include the opening cysteine and the closing phenylalanine or tryptophan. Fields, in order: J gene, clone size, V gene, D gene, CDR3 protein, CDR3 DNA. A D gene is named only where the DNA matches it firmly. Only part of the rows carry a size: once, few, many, or a class if the clone is expanded.

j_call: TRBJ2-7; clone_size: -; v_call: TRBV5-1; d_call: -; cdr3_aa: CASSLSGLGSSYEQYF; cdr3_nt: TGCGCCAGCAGCTTGTCTGGGCTGGGCAGCTCCTACGAGCAGTACTTC
j_call: TRBJ2-7; clone_size: -; v_call: TRBV7-2; d_call: -; cdr3_aa: CASSLGRSGIGEQYF; cdr3_nt: TGTGCCAGCAGCTTAGGGCGATCAGGGATCGGCGAGCAGTACTTC
j_call: TRBJ2-7; clone_size: -; v_call: TRBV5-1; d_call: -; cdr3_aa: CASPPGDPQCEQYF; cdr3_nt: TGCGCCAGCCCACCGGGGGACCCGCAGTGCGAGCAGTACTTC
j_call: TRBJ2-2; clone_size: -; v_call: TRBV4-1; d_call: -; cdr3_aa: CASSQVHREGPGELFF; cdr3_nt: TGCGCCAGCAGCCAAGTTCACAGGGAGGGCCCCGGGGAGCTGTTTTTT
j_call: TRBJ2-1; clone_size: once; v_call: TRBV19; d_call: TRBD2; cdr3_aa: CASSLRTSGGAHEQFF; cdr3_nt: TGTGCCAGTAGTCTCCGGACTAGCGGGGGGGCACATGAGCAGTTCTTC
j_call: TRBJ1-1; clone_size: -; v_call: TRBV27; d_call: TRBD1; cdr3_aa: CASSFTGGNTEAFF; cdr3_nt: TGTGCCAGCAGTTTCACAGGGGGGAACACTGAAGCTTTCTTT
j_call: TRBJ1-1; clone_size: -; v_call: TRBV9; d_call: TRBD1; cdr3_aa: CASSPRKGAMNTEAFF; cdr3_nt: TGTGCCAGCAGCCCCCGTAAGGGGGCCATGAACACTGAAGCTTTCTTT
j_call: TRBJ2-5; clone_size: -; v_call: TRBV4-2; d_call: TRBD2; cdr3_aa: CASSQASGGIQETQYF; cdr3_nt: TGTGCCAGCAGCCAAGCTTCGGGGGGTATCCAAGAGACCCAGTACTTC
j_call: TRBJ2-3; clone_size: -; v_call: TRBV27; d_call: -; cdr3_aa: CASSFAGQTDTQYF; cdr3_nt: TGTGCCAGCAGTTTTGCGGGACAGACCGATACGCAGTATTTT
j_call: TRBJ1-2; clone_size: -; v_call: TRBV7-9; d_call: -; cdr3_aa: CASSPRGRGDYGYTF; cdr3_nt: TGTGCCAGCAGCCCGAGGGGCAGGGGAGACTATGGCTACACCTTC
j_call: TRBJ2-1; clone_size: -; v_call: TRBV18; d_call: TRBD2; cdr3_aa: CASSLGLAAYNEQFF; cdr3_nt: TGTGCCAGCTCTCTCGGACTAGCGGCCTACAATGAGCAGTTCTTC
j_call: TRBJ2-7; clone_size: -; v_call: TRBV4-2; d_call: TRBD1; cdr3_aa: CASSPGQGNYEQYF; cdr3_nt: TGTGCCAGCAGTCCAGGACAGGGGAACTACGAGCAGTACTTC
j_call: TRBJ1-2; clone_size: -; v_call: TRBV10-3; d_call: TRBD1; cdr3_aa: CAISESGQGSEGYTF; cdr3_nt: TGTGCCATCAGTGAGTCCGGACAGGGGTCGGAAGGCTACACCTTC
j_call: TRBJ1-1; clone_size: -; v_call: TRBV7-3; d_call: -; cdr3_aa: CASSLDSLSNTEAFF; cdr3_nt: TGTGCCAGCAGCTTGGACAGTTTATCGAACACTGAAGCTTTCTTT
j_call: TRBJ2-1; clone_size: -; v_call: TRBV11-1; d_call: TRBD2; cdr3_aa: CASSLGRTSGSLYNEQFF; cdr3_nt: TGTGCCAGCAGCTTAGGACGTACTAGCGGGAGTCTCTACAATGAGCAGTTCTTC
j_call: TRBJ2-7; clone_size: -; v_call: TRBV7-2; d_call: TRBD2; cdr3_aa: CASSFGGLAGGRQYF; cdr3_nt: TGTGCCAGCAGCTTCGGGGGACTAGCGGGGGGCAGGCAGTACTTC
j_call: TRBJ1-1; clone_size: once; v_call: TRBV19; d_call: -; cdr3_aa: CASSISGVGDTEAFF; cdr3_nt: TGTGCCAGTAGTATATCGGGGGTAGGGGACACTGAAGCTTTCTTT
j_call: TRBJ2-7; clone_size: -; v_call: TRBV27; d_call: -; cdr3_aa: CASSFGAGTSEYF; cdr3_nt: -
j_call: TRBJ2-7; clone_size: -; v_call: TRBV4-1; d_call: TRBD2; cdr3_aa: CASSQDSRLAGGEEQYF; cdr3_nt: TGCGCCAGCAGCCAAGATTCGAGACTAGCGGGGGGAGAAGAGCAGTACTTC
j_call: TRBJ2-5; clone_size: -; v_call: TRBV7-7; d_call: TRBD2; cdr3_aa: CASSLAPGLAEETQYF; cdr3_nt: TGTGCCAGCAGCTTAGCTCCGGGACTAGCGGAGGAGACCCAGTACTTC
j_call: TRBJ2-5; clone_size: -; v_call: TRBV28; d_call: -; cdr3_aa: CASSRQVTKETQYF; cdr3_nt: TGTGCCAGCAGTCGACAGGTAACAAAAGAGACCCAGTACTTC
j_call: TRBJ2-7; clone_size: -; v_call: TRBV5-1; d_call: -; cdr3_aa: CASSHGDRLDEQYF; cdr3_nt: TGCGCCAGCAGCCATGGAGACAGGTTGGACGAGCAGTACTTC
j_call: TRBJ1-1; clone_size: -; v_call: TRBV2; d_call: -; cdr3_aa: CASTVSRKNTEAFF; cdr3_nt: TGTGCCAGCACCGTGAGCCGCAAGAACACTGAAGCTTTCTTT
j_call: TRBJ2-7; clone_size: -; v_call: TRBV19; d_call: TRBD1; cdr3_aa: CASSPRTGGGYEQYF; cdr3_nt: TGTGCCAGTAGTCCGCGGACAGGGGGAGGGTACGAGCAGTACTTC
j_call: TRBJ2-7; clone_size: -; v_call: TRBV7-8; d_call: TRBD2; cdr3_aa: CASSGPSAGEEYEQYF; cdr3_nt: TGTGCCAGCAGCGGACCCTCAGCGGGAGAGGAGTACGAGCAGTACTTC
j_call: TRBJ1-2; clone_size: many; v_call: TRBV27; d_call: TRBD1; cdr3_aa: CASSPGQGIYGYTF; cdr3_nt: TGTGCCAGCAGTCCCGGACAGGGGATATATGGCTACACCTTC
j_call: TRBJ1-5; clone_size: -; v_call: TRBV7-2; d_call: -; cdr3_aa: CASSPQVGNQPQHF; cdr3_nt: TGTGCCAGCAGCCCCCAGGTGGGCAATCAGCCCCAGCATTTT
j_call: TRBJ1-1; clone_size: -; v_call: TRBV19; d_call: -; cdr3_aa: CASRVTRPGTEAFF; cdr3_nt: TGTGCCAGTAGGGTGACTAGGCCGGGCACTGAAGCTTTCTTT
j_call: TRBJ1-6; clone_size: -; v_call: TRBV27; d_call: -; cdr3_aa: CATSGTTNSPLHF; cdr3_nt: TGTGCCACTTCCGGGACAACGAATTCACCCCTCCACTTT
j_call: TRBJ1-1; clone_size: few; v_call: TRBV6-1; d_call: TRBD1; cdr3_aa: CASRDRGLGNTEAFF; cdr3_nt: TGTGCCAGCAGGGACAGGGGGCTTGGGAACACTGAAGCTTTCTTT
j_call: TRBJ2-5; clone_size: -; v_call: TRBV29-1; d_call: TRBD1; cdr3_aa: CSSYPGQGETQYF; cdr3_nt: TGCAGCTCCTATCCGGGACAGGGAGAGACCCAGTACTTC
j_call: TRBJ2-5; clone_size: -; v_call: TRBV5-4; d_call: -; cdr3_aa: CASSKQGSETQYF; cdr3_nt: TGTGCCAGCAGCAAACAGGGTTCGGAGACCCAGTACTTC
j_call: TRBJ2-3; clone_size: -; v_call: TRBV7-8; d_call: TRBD2; cdr3_aa: CASSLTTSGVTDTQYF; cdr3_nt: TGTGCCAGCAGCTTAACGACTAGCGGGGTCACAGATACGCAGTATTTT
j_call: TRBJ2-1; clone_size: -; v_call: TRBV18; d_call: TRBD1; cdr3_aa: CASSRGQGGYNEQFF; cdr3_nt: TGTGCCAGCTCACGCGGACAGGGGGGGTACAATGAGCAGTTCTTC
j_call: TRBJ2-3; clone_size: once; v_call: TRBV5-1; d_call: TRBD1; cdr3_aa: CASSAGTGWLTDTQYF; cdr3_nt: TGCGCCAGCAGCGCCGGGACAGGGTGGCTGACAGATACGCAGTATTTT
j_call: TRBJ2-5; clone_size: -; v_call: TRBV7-7; d_call: -; cdr3_aa: CASSLDLRKTQYF; cdr3_nt: TGTGCCAGCAGCTTAGATCTTAGAAAGACCCAGTACTTC
j_call: TRBJ2-7; clone_size: once; v_call: TRBV11-2; d_call: TRBD2; cdr3_aa: CASSLGDYAGRQYF; cdr3_nt: TGTGCCAGCAGCTTAGGGGACTACGCCGGTAGGCAGTACTTC
j_call: TRBJ1-5; clone_size: -; v_call: TRBV7-2; d_call: TRBD1; cdr3_aa: CASSLDRGRGQPQHF; cdr3_nt: TGTGCCAGCAGCTTAGACAGGGGTCGAGGTCAGCCCCAGCATTTT
j_call: TRBJ1-1; clone_size: -; v_call: TRBV5-1; d_call: -; cdr3_aa: CASSLAPGGGETEAFF; cdr3_nt: TGCGCCAGCAGCTTGGCCCCAGGTGGGGGCGAGACTGAAGCTTTCTTT
j_call: TRBJ2-7; clone_size: -; v_call: TRBV27; d_call: TRBD2; cdr3_aa: CAATSATYEQYF; cdr3_nt: TGTGCCGCAACTAGCGCCACCTACGAGCAGTACTTC
j_call: TRBJ2-5; clone_size: -; v_call: TRBV28; d_call: TRBD2; cdr3_aa: CASSSLAGSGETQYF; cdr3_nt: TGTGCCAGCAGTTCCCTAGCGGGGTCGGGAGAGACCCAGTACTTC
j_call: TRBJ2-6; clone_size: once; v_call: TRBV5-5; d_call: TRBD1; cdr3_aa: CASSLVSWDRFPSGANVLTF; cdr3_nt: TGTGCCAGCAGCTTGGTTTCCTGGGACAGGTTTCCTTCTGGGGCCAACGTCCTGACTTTC
j_call: TRBJ1-4; clone_size: -; v_call: TRBV6-6; d_call: -; cdr3_aa: CASSLLERGLMMTLFF; cdr3_nt: TGTGCCAGCAGTCTCCTCGAGCGGGGATTAATGATGACACTGTTTTTT
j_call: TRBJ1-6; clone_size: -; v_call: TRBV4-3; d_call: -; cdr3_aa: CASSQDMARNSPLHF; cdr3_nt: TGCGCCAGCAGCCAAGACATGGCTCGCAATTCACCCCTCCACTTT
j_call: TRBJ2-3; clone_size: -; v_call: TRBV5-1; d_call: TRBD1; cdr3_aa: CASSLGTVRTDTQYF; cdr3_nt: TGCGCCAGCAGCCTAGGGACAGTCCGCACAGATACGCAGTATTTT
j_call: TRBJ2-7; clone_size: -; v_call: TRBV5-1; d_call: -; cdr3_aa: CASSLALARMGEQYF; cdr3_nt: TGCGCCAGCAGCTTGGCCTTGGCCAGGATGGGCGAGCAGTACTTC
j_call: TRBJ1-4; clone_size: -; v_call: TRBV6-5; d_call: -; cdr3_aa: CASRAGSEKLFF; cdr3_nt: TGTGCCAGCAGGGCGGGTTCGGAAAAACTGTTTTTT
j_call: TRBJ1-2; clone_size: -; v_call: TRBV5-1; d_call: -; cdr3_aa: CASSERGGVVYGYTF; cdr3_nt: TGCGCCAGCAGCGAAAGGGGGGGTGTTGTTTATGGCTACACCTTC